Listed here are 29 T cell receptor beta chains from one sample, sequenced in a study of response to subunit inactivated influenza vaccine. A single record per CDR3 protein comes from TCRdb applying MiXCR to the RT-PCR reads. This table holds around 580,000 distinct CDR3 sequences, roughly 12% found once. Sequences were derived from PBMCs from blood, sampled on the day of vaccination. These receptors were obtained from a man between 50 and 59 years old who received an inactivated influenza vaccine.

The chain has TRBV20-1 and TRBJ2-7; 12 bases fit TRBD2. Germline values: CDR1 DFQATT, CDR2 SNEGSKA (reference sequence). This CDR3 has 17 residues. V dropped 4 bases and J dropped 5; count of bases not matched to a gene: 15. The CDR3 loop is CSAKPLPTSGRGNEQYF. The CDR3 DNA reads TGCAGTGCTAAACCTCTGCCGACTAGCGGGAGAGGGAACGAGCAGTACTTC.

This clonotype was seen a few times. V is TRBV6-6 and J is TRBJ2-1; D is possibly TRBD1 (6 bases). There are 13 residues in the CDR3. Germline values: CDR1 MNHNY, CDR2 SVGAGI (reference sequence). V lost 4 bases to trimming and J lost 13 bases, with 17 bases between them. The CDR3 loop reads CASSSGSKGDQFF. As DNA, the CDR3 is TGTGCCAGCAGTTCGGGTAGCAAGGGGGACCAGTTCTTC.

This clonotype occurred many times. This chain uses TRBV11-2 with TRBJ2-7; 13 nucleotides line up with TRBD2. CDR1 and CDR2 (germline): SGHAT, FQNNGV. V gave up 6 bases and J gave up 0 bases; unmatched junction bases: 2. This CDR3 is 15 amino acids long. CDR3 loop: CASRTSGGPSYEQYF. The CDR3 bases are TGTGCCAGCAGGACTAGCGGGGGGCCCTCCTACGAGCAGTACTTC.

This clonotype was seen ten or more times. The chain joins TRBV5-1 to TRBJ1-6; TRBD1 matches at 9 bases. Germline V gene data show CDR1 as SGHRS and CDR2 as YFSETQ. CDR3 size: 14 residues. The V segment lost 4 bases and the J segment 8 bases; nucleotides outside the gene matches: 4. CDR3 in amino acids: CASSRTGVYSPLHF. CDR3 nucleotide sequence: TGCGCCAGCAGCCGGACAGGGGTTTATTCACCCCTCCACTTT.

This chain links TRBV12-3 or TRBV12-4 with TRBJ2-5, with D maybe TRBD1 (6 bases). The CDR3 totals 13 residues. V was cut by 7 bases and J by 1 base, with 10 bases left in between. This CDR3 reads CASKQTGQETQYF. CDR3 in DNA: TGTGCCAGCAAGCAGACAGGCCAAGAGACCCAGTACTTC.

The V gene is TRBV11-2, the J gene TRBJ2-3, with D possibly matching TRBD2 (6 bases). Germline values: CDR1 SGHAT, CDR2 FQNNGV. Deletions cut 5 bases from V and 3 bases from J, with 18 bases between. The CDR3 covers 16 residues. The CDR3 DNA reads TGTGCCAGCAGCCCAGGGACTCTTACGGAAACAGATACGCAGTATTTT. Protein sequence: CASSPGTLTETDTQYF.

The V gene is TRBV7-9, the J gene TRBJ2-2; 8 bases align to TRBD1. Germline values: CDR1 SEHNR, CDR2 FQNEAQ (reference sequence). The CDR3 is 14 amino acids. Losses at the gene ends were 5 bases for V and 6 bases for J; bases not matched to a gene: 5. CDR3 bases: TGTGCCAGCAGCCCGAAGGACAGGGCCGGGGAGCTGTTTTTT. It yields the protein CASSPKDRAGELFF.

A few counts support this clonotype. The chain joins TRBV20-1 to TRBJ1-4; 8 bases agree with TRBD1. The J segment lost 4 bases and the V segment lost 3 bases, leaving 10 bases of the junction unmatched. Germline values: CDR1 DFQATT, CDR2 SNEGSKA (reference sequence). This CDR3 comprises 16 residues. The CDR3 nucleotides read TGCAGTGCTAGCCCCGGCAGGGGGCGTAGTAATGAAAAACTGTTTTTT. It is translated as CSASPGRGRSNEKLFF.

This clonotype appeared a few times. The rearrangement joins TRBV24-1 to TRBJ2-3; tentative D call: TRBD2 (6 bases). Per the germline V gene, CDR1 is KGHDR and CDR2 is SFDVKD. The CDR3 loop spans 19 amino acids. Trimming left V 5 bases short and J 2 bases short, with 25 bases between. For the CDR3, the DNA is TGTGCCACCAGTGCCATGGGGTCCACTTTAGGGACTCACACAGATACGCAGTATTTT. Translated, it gives CATSAMGSTLGTHTDTQYF.

The V and J genes are TRBV9 and TRBJ1-1; D gene unclear. The V end lost 0 bases, the J end lost 3 bases, and 6 bases lay between the germline ends. Per germline, CDR1 SGDLS and CDR2 YYNGEE. The CDR3 is 13 residues long. CDR3 DNA: TGTGCCAGCAGCGTAGGTATCCACACTGAAGCTTTCTTT. Translation: CASSVGIHTEAFF.

The chain couples TRBV5-6 to TRBJ2-7, with D perhaps TRBD1 (6 bases). Trimming took 0 bases from V and 3 from J, leaving 19 bases between them. Germline V lookup: CDR1 SGHDT, CDR2 YYEEEE. This CDR3 has 17 residues. This CDR3 is CASSLGPPGKGDYEQYF. DNA for the CDR3: TGTGCCAGCAGCTTGGGACCTCCAGGGAAGGGGGACTACGAGCAGTACTTC. Complete variable domain (other parts from reference TRBV5-6 and TRBJ2-7): DAGVTQSPTHLIKTRGQQVTLRCSPKSGHDTVSWYQQALGQGPQFIFQYYEEEERQRGNFPDRFSGHQFPNYSSELNVNALLLGDSALYLCASSLGPPGKGDYEQYFGPGTRLTVT.

This clonotype was found a few times. The chain is built from TRBV9 and TRBJ2-2, with a possible D match to TRBD1 (6 bases). Trimming stripped 0 bases from V and 6 bases from J, with 12 bases between. The germline gives CDR1 SGDLS, CDR2 YYNGEE. The CDR3 covers 15 residues. The CDR3 region has the DNA TGTGCCAGCAGCGTAGACGGCAGGGGCTCCGGGGAGCTGTTTTTT. Translation gives CASSVDGRGSGELFF. The full variable domain, rest sourced from reference TRBV9 and TRBJ2-2, is DSGVTQTPKHLITATGQRVTLRCSPRSGDLSVYWYQQSLDQGLQFLIQYYNGEERAKGNILERFSAQQFPDLHSELNLSSLELGDSALYFCASSVDGRGSGELFFGEGSRLTVL.

This clonotype was found many times. The V call is TRBV30, the J call TRBJ1-1; D unresolved. This CDR3 has 14 amino acids. Trimming left V 2 bases short and J 5 bases short, with 15 bases between. Germline CDR1 is GTSNPN and CDR2 is SVGIG (reference sequence). CDR3 protein: CAWSSGVGRTEAFF. The CDR3, as DNA: TGTGCCTGGAGTTCAGGTGTCGGTAGGACTGAAGCTTTCTTT.

This clonotype appeared a few times. This chain joins TRBV12-3 or TRBV12-4 and TRBJ2-7, with TRBD2 identical over 11 bases. CDR3 length: 15 amino acids. Trimming at V came to 6 bases and at J to 5 bases, leaving 9 bases not matched to a gene. In DNA, the CDR3 is TGTGCCAGCAGGAAAACGGGACTAGCGGAACACGAGCAGTACTTC. Amino acids: CASRKTGLAEHEQYF.

This clonotype was seen repeatedly, ten times or more. The chain couples TRBV2 to TRBJ2-7; D may be TRBD1 (5 bases). V shed 8 bases and J shed 1 base, with 12 bases lying between them. Germline V gene sequence: CDR1 SNHLY, CDR2 FYNNEI. The CDR3 covers 13 residues. This CDR3 is CASLGRESYEQYF. Written as DNA, the CDR3 is TGTGCCAGCCTGGGCAGGGAATCCTACGAGCAGTACTTC.

This clonotype has ten or more counts. The chain is built from TRBV5-1 and TRBJ2-7; TRBD2 might be the D (5 bases). The CDR3 extends over 14 amino acids. Germline-derived CDR1 and CDR2 are SGHRS and YFSETQ. V dropped 4 bases and J dropped 7 bases, with 18 bases sitting between them. DNA of the CDR3: TGCGCCAGCAGCCGAATGTCGCTCACGGGGGAGCAGTACTTC. Protein product: CASSRMSLTGEQYF.

The chain combines TRBV29-1 with TRBJ2-3; TRBD1 matches at 12 bases. J gave up 6 bases and V 6 bases, and 1 base lay outside the gene matches. This CDR3 contains 12 residues. The germline V gene encodes CDR1 SQVTM and CDR2 ANQGSEA. The CDR3 sequence is CSVGQGADTQYF. The DNA for the CDR3 is TGCAGCGTGGGACAGGGGGCCGATACGCAGTATTTT.

The rearrangement links TRBV4-2 to TRBJ2-1; D is perhaps TRBD1 or TRBD2 (6 bases each). This CDR3 is 14 amino acids long. Trimming shortened V by 2 bases and J by 9 bases, and 14 bases separated the two germline ends. Germline CDR1 LGHNA, CDR2 YNFKEQ. The CDR3: CASSQSRLGGEQFF. The CDR3 bases are TGTGCCAGCAGCCAATCCCGACTAGGGGGTGAGCAGTTCTTC.

This chain links TRBV20-1 with TRBJ1-1; 8 nucleotides agree with TRBD1. The ends lost 5 bases at V and 1 base at J; junction bases unmatched: 6. The CDR3 runs 14 residues. Germline V gene lookup returns CDR1 DFQATT and CDR2 SNEGSKA (reference sequence). CDR3 nucleotides: TGCAGTGCTGGAGGCGGGACAGGGAACACTGAAGCTTTCTTT. Protein product: CSAGGGTGNTEAFF.

V is TRBV24-1 and J is TRBJ2-2, with D tentatively TRBD1 (6 bases). V lost 5 bases and J lost 5, with 14 bases in between. Germline lookup yields CDR1 KGHDR and CDR2 SFDVKD. The length of the CDR3 is 15 residues. The CDR3 spells CATSGLGAWTGELFF. DNA of the CDR3: TGTGCCACCAGTGGCCTGGGGGCCTGGACCGGGGAGCTGTTTTTT.

This rearrangement joins TRBV28 to TRBJ1-5; 8 nucleotides align to TRBD1. After removal of 2 bases from V and 5 bases from J, the junction contained 5 bases not matched to a gene. CDR3 length equals 15 residues. Germline CDR1 and CDR2: MDHEN and SYDVKM. This CDR3 reads CASSLRDRPYQPQHF. DNA for the CDR3: TGTGCCAGCAGTTTAAGGGACAGGCCTTATCAGCCCCAGCATTTT. The full variable domain, rest sourced from reference TRBV28 and TRBJ1-5, is DVKVTQSSRYLVKRTGEKVFLECVQDMDHENMFWYRQDPGLGLRLIYFSYDVKMKEKGDIPEGYSVSREKKERFSLILESASTNQTSMYLCASSLRDRPYQPQHFGDGTRLSIL.

This clonotype has just a few counts. The chain uses TRBV6-5 and TRBJ2-7, with 8 bases matching TRBD1. The CDR3 is made up of 15 amino acids. V lost 0 bases and J lost 4; bases outside the gene matches: 5. Germline loops: CDR1 MNHEY, CDR2 SVGAGI. This CDR3 reads CASSYSGQGRYEQYF. CDR3 coding DNA: TGTGCCAGCAGTTACTCAGGACAGGGACGTTACGAGCAGTACTTC.

The chain carries TRBV7-2 and TRBJ2-7, with D uncertain. This CDR3 has 13 residues. Germline V lookup: CDR1 SGHTA, CDR2 FQGNSA. V was trimmed by 6 bases and J by 3 bases, leaving 12 bases between them. The CDR3, as DNA: TGTGCCAGCAGTCGTGAGACCCTCTACGAGCAGTACTTC. This codes for CASSRETLYEQYF.

The CDR3 DNA reads as TGTGCCAGAAGACTTACTAGCACAGATACGCAGTATTTT. It encodes CARRLTSTDTQYF. The V call is TRBV21-1, the J call TRBJ2-3. TRBV21-1 is classified as a pseudogene. The CDR3 is made up of 13 amino acids.

The chain carries TRBV3-1 and TRBJ2-2; D is uncertain. The V end was cut by 4 bases, the J end by 8 bases, with 11 bases between. The CDR3 has 13 amino acids. Germline values: CDR1 LGHDT, CDR2 YNNKEL (reference sequence). The CDR3, as DNA: TGTGCCAGCAGCCCCTATAAGAGGGGGGAGCTGTTTTTT. Protein: CASSPYKRGELFF.

The chain recombines TRBV4-2 with TRBJ2-7; D gene uncertain. V lost 0 bases, J lost 0 bases, and 9 bases lay in between. CDR1 is LGHNA and CDR2 is YNFKEQ in the germline V gene. There are 15 residues in the CDR3. The CDR3 region has the DNA TGTGCCAGCAGCCAAGAAACCGCTGGCTCCTACGAGCAGTACTTC. Its translation is CASSQETAGSYEQYF.

This clonotype came up a few times. V usage is TRBV2 and J usage is TRBJ1-6, with 11 bases fitting TRBD1. This CDR3 has 13 amino acids. V lost 6 bases to trimming and J lost 14 bases; unmatched junction nucleotides: 6. Germline V gene data show CDR1 as SNHLY and CDR2 as FYNNEI. CDR3 amino acids: CASRGGQGAALHF. The DNA of the CDR3 is TGTGCCAGCAGGGGTGGACAGGGGGCCGCCCTCCACTTT.

V and J are TRBV19 and TRBJ2-2; 7 bases are shared with TRBD1. Germline V CDR1 and CDR2: LNHDA, SQIVND (reference sequence). This CDR3 comprises 14 residues. Trimming cost V 6 bases and J 5 bases; bases outside gene matches: 6. CDR3 DNA sequence: TGTGCCAGTAGCGACAGGGTCGGAACCGGGGAGCTGTTTTTT. Translated, it gives CASSDRVGTGELFF.

This clonotype showed up just a few times. CDR3 nucleotide sequence: TGTGCCAGCAGCTTAACTTTTCAGGAGAGAAATGGCTACACCTTC. The encoded protein is CASSLTFQERNGYTF. The chain carries TRBV7-9 and TRBJ1-2; no reliable D call. Germline CDR1 SEHNR, CDR2 FQNEAQ (reference sequence). The CDR3 has 15 residues. V lost 2 bases, J lost 6 bases, and 16 bases lay in between. The full variable domain, in which reference TRBV7-9 and TRBJ1-2 provide the parts outside the CDR3, is DTGVSQNPRHKITKRGQNVTFRCDPISEHNRLYWYRQTLGQGPEFLTYFQNEAQLEKSRLLSDRFSAERPKGSFSTLEIQRTEQGDSAMYLCASSLTFQERNGYTFGSGTRLTVV.